The clone carrying this T cell receptor beta chain was recorded many times. Antigen specificity is unknown. Using unique molecular identifiers, the investigators prepared the TCRbeta library. TCRdb analysed the PCR reads with MiXCR anew, one entry per CDR3 protein. The sample yields 580,000 or so distinct CDR3 sequences, roughly 23% seen once. This record comes from a study of T-cell reconstitution after alpha-beta-depleted transplantation in children. Regarding the study as a whole: Where some patients showed high TCRbeta diversity at day 60, it came from recipient T cells and thymic progenitors that had survived. Expanded graft clones numbering several hundred reportedly gave rise to alpha-beta T cells about two months after transplant. At the one-year point after transplant, T-cell counts and TCRbeta diversity were found to come mostly from T cells that had been newly produced.

Trimming took 3 bases from V and 2 from J, leaving 9 bases between them. CDR1 and CDR2 (germline): KGHDR, SFDVKD. This CDR3 region has 14 residues. Source: PBMCs, mostly from graft donor cells, taken 360 days after TCRalphabeta/CD19-depleted stem cell transplant. The rearrangement joins TRBV24-1 to TRBJ2-5, with D perhaps TRBD1 (5 bases). This clonotype originated in a boy in the first two years of life who had a stem cell transplant for acute myeloid leukemia, so the T cells may come from the graft donor. The CDR3 region is CATSDSRVQETQYF. The CDR3 DNA sequence: TGTGCCACCAGTGATAGCAGGGTTCAAGAGACCCAGTACTTC.